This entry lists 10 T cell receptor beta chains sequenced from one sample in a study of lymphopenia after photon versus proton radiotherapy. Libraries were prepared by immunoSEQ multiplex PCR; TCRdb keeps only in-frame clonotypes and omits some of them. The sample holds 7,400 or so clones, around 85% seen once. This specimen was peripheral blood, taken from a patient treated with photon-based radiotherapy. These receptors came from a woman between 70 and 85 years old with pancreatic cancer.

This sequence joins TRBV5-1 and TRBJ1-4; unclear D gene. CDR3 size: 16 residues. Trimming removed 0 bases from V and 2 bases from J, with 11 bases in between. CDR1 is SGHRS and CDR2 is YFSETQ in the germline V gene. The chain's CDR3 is CASSLAPPGTNEKLFF. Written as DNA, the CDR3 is TGCGCCAGCAGCTTGGCACCTCCCGGGACTAATGAAAAACTGTTTTTT.

The CDR3 is CASSRTTGMYRETQYF. The CDR3 coding sequence is TGCGCCAGCAGCCGAACCACCGGGATGTATCGAGAGACCCAGTACTTC. The chain carries TRBV4-3 and TRBJ2-5; possible D gene TRBD2, 5 bases. Germline V gives CDR1 LGHNA, CDR2 YSLEER. Trimming shortened V by 4 bases and J by 4 bases, and 19 bases separated the two germline ends. The CDR3 sequence is 16 residues long.

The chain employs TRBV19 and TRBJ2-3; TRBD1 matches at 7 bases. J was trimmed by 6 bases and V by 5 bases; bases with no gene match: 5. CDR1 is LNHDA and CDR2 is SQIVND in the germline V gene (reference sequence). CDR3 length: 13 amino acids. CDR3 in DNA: TGTGCCAGTAGTGAGGGGGCCGAGGATACGCAGTATTTT. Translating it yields CASSEGAEDTQYF.

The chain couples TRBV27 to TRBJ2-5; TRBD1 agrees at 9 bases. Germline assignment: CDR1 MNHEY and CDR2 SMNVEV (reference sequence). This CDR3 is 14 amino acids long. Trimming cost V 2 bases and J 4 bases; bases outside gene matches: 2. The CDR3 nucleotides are TGTGCCAGCAGTTTAAGGGACAGGGTAGAGACCCAGTACTTC. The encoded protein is CASSLRDRVETQYF.

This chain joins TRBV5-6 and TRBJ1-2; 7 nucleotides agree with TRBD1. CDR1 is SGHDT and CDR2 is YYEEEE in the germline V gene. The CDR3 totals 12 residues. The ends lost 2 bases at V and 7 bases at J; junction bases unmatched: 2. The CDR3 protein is CASSFNRGGYTF. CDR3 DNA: TGTGCCAGCAGCTTTAACAGGGGTGGCTACACCTTC. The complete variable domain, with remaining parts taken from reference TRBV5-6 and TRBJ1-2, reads DAGVTQSPTHLIKTRGQQVTLRCSPKSGHDTVSWYQQALGQGPQFIFQYYEEEERQRGNFPDRFSGHQFPNYSSELNVNALLLGDSALYLCASSFNRGGYTFGSGTRLTVV.

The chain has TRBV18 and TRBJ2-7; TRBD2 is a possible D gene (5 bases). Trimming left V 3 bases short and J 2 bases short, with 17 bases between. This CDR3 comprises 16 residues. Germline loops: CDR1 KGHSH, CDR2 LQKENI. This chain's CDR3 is CASSPTKFSDTYEQYF. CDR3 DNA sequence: TGTGCCAGCTCACCGACTAAATTCTCAGATACCTACGAGCAGTACTTC.

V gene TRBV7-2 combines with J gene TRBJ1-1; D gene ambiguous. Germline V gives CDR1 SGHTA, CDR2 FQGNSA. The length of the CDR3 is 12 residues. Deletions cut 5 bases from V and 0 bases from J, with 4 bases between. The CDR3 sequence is CASSQLNTEAFF. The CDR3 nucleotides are TGTGCCAGCAGCCAGTTGAACACTGAAGCTTTCTTT.

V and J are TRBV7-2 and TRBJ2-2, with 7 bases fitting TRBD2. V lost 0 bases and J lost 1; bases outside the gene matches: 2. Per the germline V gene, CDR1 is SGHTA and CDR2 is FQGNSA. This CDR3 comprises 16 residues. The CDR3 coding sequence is TGTGCCAGCAGCTTAGCTGGGAGGGGGAACACCGGGGAGCTGTTTTTT. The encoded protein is CASSLAGRGNTGELFF. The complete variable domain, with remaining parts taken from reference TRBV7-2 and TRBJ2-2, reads GAGVSQSPSNKVTEKGKDVELRCDPISGHTALYWYRQSLGQGLEFLIYFQGNSAPDKSGLPSDRFSAERTGGSVSTLTIQRTQQEDSAVYLCASSLAGRGNTGELFFGEGSRLTVL.

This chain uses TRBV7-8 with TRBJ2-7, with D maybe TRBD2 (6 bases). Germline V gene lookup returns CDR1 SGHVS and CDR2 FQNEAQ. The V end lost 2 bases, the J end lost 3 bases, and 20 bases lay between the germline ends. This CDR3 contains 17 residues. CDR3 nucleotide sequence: TGTGCCAGCAGCTTATATCTCTACGATCGGGAGAACTACGAGCAGTACTTC. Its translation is CASSLYLYDRENYEQYF. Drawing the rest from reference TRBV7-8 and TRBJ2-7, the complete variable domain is GAGVSQSPRYKVAKRGQDVALRCDPISGHVSLFWYQQALGQGPEFLTYFQNEAQLDKSGLPSDRFFAERPEGSVSTLKIQRTQQEDSAVYLCASSLYLYDRENYEQYFGPGTRLTVT.

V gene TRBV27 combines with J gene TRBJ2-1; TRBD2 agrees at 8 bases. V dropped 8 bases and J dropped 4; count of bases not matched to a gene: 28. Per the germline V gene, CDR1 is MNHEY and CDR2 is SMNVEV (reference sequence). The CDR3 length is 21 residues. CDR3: CASPCKRDPTSGDPPYNEQFF. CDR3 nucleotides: TGTGCCAGCCCTTGCAAAAGGGACCCTACTAGCGGAGATCCCCCATACAATGAGCAGTTCTTC.